A single sample is the source of the 19 T cell receptor beta chains below, sequenced in a study of beta chain features in type 1 diabetes. Their recognized antigens are unknown. Overall study findings and caveats: Significant though moderate, a shortening of TCRB CDR3s appeared in all four CD4+ subsets of Type 1 diabetes patients.

Expressed TCRB transcripts got sequenced, as all isolated RNA was reverse transcribed. The table came from immunoSEQ multiplex PCR; TCRdb's copy has only in-frame clones and leaves some out. Among about 660,000 clones, over 11% were seen once, and the ten largest hold less than 0.04%. Sequencing used naive CD4+ T cells from blood. These receptor sequences come from a man aged 18-30 years with type 1 diabetes.

This clone was detected a few times. The chain combines TRBV6-5 with TRBJ2-3; possible D gene TRBD2, 5 bases. V gave up 6 bases and J gave up 0 bases, with 13 bases separating them. The germline CDR1 and CDR2 sequences are MNHEY and SVGAGI. This CDR3 is 15 amino acids long. The DNA of the CDR3 is TGTGCCAGCAGCTCTAGCAGAAGTAGCACAGATACGCAGTATTTT. Translating gives CASSSSRSSTDTQYF.

The CDR3 region has the DNA TGCGCCAGCAGCGAGGGTACCGGCAATCAGCCCCAGCATTTT. It yields the protein CASSEGTGNQPQHF. V and J are TRBV5-1 and TRBJ1-5; unclear D gene. Germline loops: CDR1 SGHRS, CDR2 YFSETQ. V was clipped by 4 bases and J by 2 bases, with 10 bases between them. The CDR3 covers 14 residues.

The chain is built from TRBV7-6 and TRBJ2-5; perhaps TRBD1 as D (6 bases). The CDR3 length is 16 residues. V lost 1 base and J lost 6, with 18 bases in between. Germline CDR1 SGHVS, CDR2 FNYEAQ. CDR3 sequence: CASSLGTGRGGKTQYF. The CDR3 coding sequence is TGTGCCAGCAGCTTAGGAACGGGACGAGGGGGAAAGACCCAGTACTTC.

The chain couples TRBV30 to TRBJ2-4; possibly TRBD2 for D (5 bases). Germline CDR1 reads GTSNPN; CDR2 reads SVGIG (reference sequence). The CDR3 covers 16 residues. V was shortened by 4 bases and J by 0 bases, with 16 bases between the two germline ends. CDR3 sequence (DNA): TGTGCCTGGACCGGGGATCTTCTTCTAGCCAAAAACATTCAGTACTTC. Residues: CAWTGDLLLAKNIQYF.

The V and J genes are TRBV15 and TRBJ2-7; 8 nucleotides agree with TRBD1. V lost 2 bases to trimming and J lost 2 bases; unmatched junction nucleotides: 2. Germline-derived CDR1 and CDR2 are LNHNV and YYDKDF (reference sequence). The CDR3 has 14 amino acids. CDR3 sequence (DNA): TGTGCCACCAGCAGAAACAGGGGGACCTACGAGCAGTACTTC. Protein: CATSRNRGTYEQYF.

The chain is built from TRBV11-1 and TRBJ2-5, with no clear D. Trimming cost V 5 bases and J 5 bases, with 15 bases left between them. The CDR3 length is 14 residues. Per germline, CDR1 SGHAT and CDR2 FQDESV (reference sequence). CDR3 residues: CASSPDQRVETQYF. The CDR3 DNA sequence: TGTGCCAGCAGCCCGGACCAAAGGGTCGAGACCCAGTACTTC.

This clone was recorded a few times. The chain is built from TRBV2 and TRBJ1-3; tentatively, D is TRBD1 (6 bases). CDR3 size: 13 residues. CDR1 is SNHLY, CDR2 FYNNEI, per germline. Trimming took 8 bases from V and 3 from J, leaving 11 bases between them. The CDR3 DNA reads as TGTGCCAGCTATAGGGGGAATGGAAACACCATATATTTT. The encoded protein is CASYRGNGNTIYF.

The chain employs TRBV28 and TRBJ1-2, with 11 nucleotides matching TRBD1. This CDR3 has 15 residues. The germline gives CDR1 MDHEN, CDR2 SYDVKM. V lost 6 bases to trimming and J lost 5 bases; unmatched junction nucleotides: 8. The CDR3 sequence is CASRHGQGAPYGYTF. Written as DNA, the CDR3 is TGTGCCAGCAGGCACGGACAGGGGGCCCCTTATGGCTACACCTTC.

The chain joins TRBV5-1 to TRBJ2-1; 13 nucleotides align to TRBD2. CDR3 length: 17 residues. Germline V gene data show CDR1 as SGHRS and CDR2 as YFSETQ. V lost 1 base to trimming and J lost 9 bases; unmatched junction nucleotides: 10. In nucleotides, the CDR3 is TGCGCCAGCAGCTTGACTAGCGGGAGGGCCGCCATCGGTGAGCAGTTCTTC. Residues: CASSLTSGRAAIGEQFF.

This clone appeared a few times. The chain uses TRBV30 and TRBJ2-7; D possibly matches TRBD1 or TRBD2 (6 bases each). Between the trimmed V and J ends, which lost 4 bases and 4 bases, there was a span of 11 bases. The CDR3 runs to 12 residues. The germline CDR1 and CDR2 sequences are GTSNPN and SVGIG (reference sequence). CDR3 region: CAWKGGEYEQYF. The CDR3 DNA reads as TGTGCCTGGAAGGGGGGAGAGTACGAGCAGTACTTC. The full variable domain, completed using reference TRBV30 and TRBJ2-7, is SQTIHQWPATLVQPVGSPLSLECTVEGTSNPNLYWYRQAAGRGLQLLFYSVGIGQISSEVPQNLSASRPQDRQFILSSKKLLLSDSGFYLCAWKGGEYEQYFGPGTRLTVT.

This clone was seen a few times. This sequence joins TRBV18 and TRBJ2-7, with 9 bases identical to TRBD2. This CDR3 is 16 amino acids long. Trimming at V came to 3 bases and at J to 0 bases, leaving 6 bases not matched to a gene. Germline assignment: CDR1 KGHSH and CDR2 LQKENI. CDR3 sequence reads: CASSPFSGGHSYEQYF. The CDR3 coding sequence is TGTGCCAGCTCACCTTTCAGCGGGGGGCACTCCTACGAGCAGTACTTC.

This chain uses TRBV9 with TRBJ1-3; tentatively, D is TRBD1 (5 bases). Germline V gives CDR1 SGDLS, CDR2 YYNGEE. V lost 4 bases and J 3 bases, leaving 11 bases between the germline ends. The CDR3 totals 14 residues. This CDR3 is CASSPTGIGNTIYF. CDR3 nucleotides: TGTGCCAGCAGCCCTACAGGAATTGGAAACACCATATATTTT. Full variable domain (outside the CDR3, taken from reference TRBV9 and TRBJ1-3): DSGVTQTPKHLITATGQRVTLRCSPRSGDLSVYWYQQSLDQGLQFLIQYYNGEERAKGNILERFSAQQFPDLHSELNLSSLELGDSALYFCASSPTGIGNTIYFGEGSWLTVV.

V and J are TRBV9 and TRBJ2-1; TRBD2 might be the D (7 bases). Germline V CDR1 and CDR2: SGDLS, YYNGEE. The CDR3 has 17 residues. Trimming shortened V by 9 bases and J by 0 bases, and 22 bases separated the two germline ends. The CDR3 nucleotides are TGTGCCAAACTGGGGGGGCTAGCGGAATACTCCTACAATGAGCAGTTCTTC. Residues: CAKLGGLAEYSYNEQFF.

As regards this clone: The same CDR3 can be traced to other DNA sequences in this sample. The genes are TRBV5-1 and TRBJ2-5; 11 bases align to TRBD2. Unmatched junction bases numbered 1, after V lost 7 bases and J lost 2 bases. Germline V gene lookup returns CDR1 SGHRS and CDR2 YFSETQ. This CDR3 is built from 13 residues. CDR3 coding DNA: TGCGCCAGCGGGACTAGCGGACAAGAGACCCAGTACTTC. Translated: CASGTSGQETQYF.

There are a few counts of this clone. The CDR3 sequence is CATTNRVSYNEQFF. CDR3 DNA: TGTGCCACGACGAACAGGGTGTCATACAATGAGCAGTTCTTC. The rearrangement uses TRBV6-5 and TRBJ2-1, with D possibly being TRBD1 (6 bases). This CDR3 spans 14 amino acids. Germline V gene lookup returns CDR1 MNHEY and CDR2 SVGAGI. Trimming removed 10 bases from V and 4 bases from J, with 17 bases in between.

The chain uses TRBV30 and TRBJ2-2; 9 bases map to TRBD1. J lost 5 bases, V lost 0 bases, and 1 base had no gene match. Per the germline V gene, CDR1 is GTSNPN and CDR2 is SVGIG (reference sequence). This CDR3 spans 14 amino acids. As DNA, the CDR3 is TGTGCCTGGAGTGTACAGGGGGCTACCGGGGAGCTGTTTTTT. This encodes CAWSVQGATGELFF.

The chain has TRBV13 and TRBJ1-2, with D possibly being TRBD1 (5 bases). Germline CDR1 is PRHDT and CDR2 is FYEKMQ (reference sequence). Trimming removed 6 bases at V and 4 bases at J, with 12 bases between. This CDR3 contains 13 residues. CDR3 DNA: TGTGCCAGCAGTCGTGCCGGGACCTATGGCTACACCTTC. Translated, it gives CASSRAGTYGYTF.

This clone was counted between two and nine times. The chain is built from TRBV5-4 and TRBJ1-2; no definite D call. The CDR3 extends over 11 amino acids. V was cut by 4 bases and J by 6 bases, with 7 bases left in between. The germline CDR1 and CDR2 sequences are SGHNT and YYREEE (reference sequence). The CDR3 DNA reads TGTGCCAGCAGCGGATCAGATGGCTACACCTTC. Translation gives CASSGSDGYTF.

The chain joins TRBV4-3 to TRBJ1-2; D unresolved. Germline V gives CDR1 LGHNA, CDR2 YSLEER. The length of the CDR3 is 13 residues. Trimming stripped 2 bases from V and 3 bases from J, with 7 bases between. CDR3 loop: CASSQSMHYGYTF. The CDR3 nucleotides read TGCGCCAGCAGCCAAAGCATGCACTATGGCTACACCTTC.